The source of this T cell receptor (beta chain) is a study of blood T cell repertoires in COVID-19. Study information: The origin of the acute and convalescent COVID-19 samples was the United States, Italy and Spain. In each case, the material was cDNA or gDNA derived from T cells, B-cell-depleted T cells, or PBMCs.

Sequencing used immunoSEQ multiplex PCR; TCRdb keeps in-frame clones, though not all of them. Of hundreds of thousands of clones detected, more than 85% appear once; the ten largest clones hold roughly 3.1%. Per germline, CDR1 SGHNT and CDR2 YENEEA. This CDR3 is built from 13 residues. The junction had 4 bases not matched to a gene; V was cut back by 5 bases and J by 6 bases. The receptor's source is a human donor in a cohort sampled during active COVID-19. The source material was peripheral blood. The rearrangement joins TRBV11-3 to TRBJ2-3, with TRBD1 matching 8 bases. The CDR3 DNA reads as TGTGCCAGCAGCAAGACAGGGGTGGATACGCAGTATTTT. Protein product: CASSKTGVDTQYF.